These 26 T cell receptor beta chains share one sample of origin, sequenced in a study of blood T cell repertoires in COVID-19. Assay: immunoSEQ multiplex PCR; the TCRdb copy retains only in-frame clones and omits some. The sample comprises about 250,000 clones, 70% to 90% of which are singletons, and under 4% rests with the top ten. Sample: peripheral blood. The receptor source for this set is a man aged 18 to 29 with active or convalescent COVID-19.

CDR3 residues: CASSPRQGLNEQFF. Here the CDR3 DNA reads TGTGCCAGCAGCCCCCGACAGGGTCTTAATGAGCAGTTCTTC. The chain has TRBV7-3 and TRBJ2-1; 7 bases line up with TRBD1. This CDR3 is built from 14 residues. The ends lost 5 bases at V and 7 bases at J; junction bases unmatched: 8. The germline V gene has CDR1 SGHTA and CDR2 FQGTGA.

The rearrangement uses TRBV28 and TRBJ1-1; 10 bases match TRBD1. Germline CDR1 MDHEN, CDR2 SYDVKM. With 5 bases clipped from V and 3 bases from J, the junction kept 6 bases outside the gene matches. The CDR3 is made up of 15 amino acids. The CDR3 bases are TGTGCCAGCAGTCTGGACAGGGGGAAGTACACTGAAGCTTTCTTT. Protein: CASSLDRGKYTEAFF.

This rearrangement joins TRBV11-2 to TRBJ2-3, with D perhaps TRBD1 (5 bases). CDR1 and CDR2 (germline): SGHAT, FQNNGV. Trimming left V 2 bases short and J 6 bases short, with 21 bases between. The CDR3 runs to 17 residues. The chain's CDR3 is CASSLTSGSSDSDTQYF. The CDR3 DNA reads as TGTGCCAGCAGCTTAACCTCAGGGTCTTCGGATTCGGATACGCAGTATTTT.

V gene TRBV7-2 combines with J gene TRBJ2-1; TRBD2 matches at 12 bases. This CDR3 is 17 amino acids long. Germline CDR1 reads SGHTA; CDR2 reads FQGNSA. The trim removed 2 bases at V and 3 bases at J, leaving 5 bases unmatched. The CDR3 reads CASSLRTSGIHYNEQFF. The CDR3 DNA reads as TGTGCCAGCAGCTTACGGACTAGCGGGATCCACTACAATGAGCAGTTCTTC.

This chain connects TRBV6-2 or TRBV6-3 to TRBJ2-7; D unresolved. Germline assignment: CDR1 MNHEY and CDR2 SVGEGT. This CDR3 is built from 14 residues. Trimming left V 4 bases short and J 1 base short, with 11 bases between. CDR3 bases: TGTGCCAGCAGTTTAGCCGGTTGGTCCTACGAGCAGTACTTC. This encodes CASSLAGWSYEQYF.

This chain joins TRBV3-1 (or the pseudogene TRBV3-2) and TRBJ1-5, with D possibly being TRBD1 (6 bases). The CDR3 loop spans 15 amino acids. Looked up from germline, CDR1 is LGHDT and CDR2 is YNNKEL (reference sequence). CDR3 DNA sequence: TGTGACCGGACAGCCACAAACCCCGGCAATCAGCCCCAGCATTTT. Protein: CDRTATNPGNQPQHF.

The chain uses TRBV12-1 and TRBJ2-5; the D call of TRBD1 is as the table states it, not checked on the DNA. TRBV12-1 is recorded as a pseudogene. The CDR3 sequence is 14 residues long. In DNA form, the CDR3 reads TGTGCCAGCAGCCCTCCAGGGGGCAAAGAGACCCAGTACTTC. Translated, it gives CASSPPGGKETQYF.

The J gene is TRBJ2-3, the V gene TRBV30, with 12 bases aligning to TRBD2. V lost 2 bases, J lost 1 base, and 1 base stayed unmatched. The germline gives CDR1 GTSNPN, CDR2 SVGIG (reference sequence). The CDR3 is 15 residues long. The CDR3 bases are TGTGCCTGGAGTCGGACTAGCGGGGGCACAGATACGCAGTATTTT. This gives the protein CAWSRTSGGTDTQYF.

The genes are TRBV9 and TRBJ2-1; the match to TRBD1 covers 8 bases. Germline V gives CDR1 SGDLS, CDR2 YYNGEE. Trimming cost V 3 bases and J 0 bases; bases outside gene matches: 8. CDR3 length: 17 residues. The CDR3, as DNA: TGTGCCAGCAGCGGACAGGGGCCGAGAGCCTCCTACAATGAGCAGTTCTTC. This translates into CASSGQGPRASYNEQFF.

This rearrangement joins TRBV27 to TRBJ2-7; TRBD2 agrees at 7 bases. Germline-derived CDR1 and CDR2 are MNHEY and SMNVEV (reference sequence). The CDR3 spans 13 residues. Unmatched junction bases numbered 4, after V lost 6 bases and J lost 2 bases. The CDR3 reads CASSSGGAYEQYF. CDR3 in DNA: TGTGCCAGCAGCTCGGGAGGAGCCTACGAGCAGTACTTC.

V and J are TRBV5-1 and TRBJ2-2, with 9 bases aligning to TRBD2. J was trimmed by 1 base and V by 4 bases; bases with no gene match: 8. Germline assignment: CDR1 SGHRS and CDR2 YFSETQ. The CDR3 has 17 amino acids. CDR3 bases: TGCGCCAGCAGCGTTTTGGGACTAGCTTTGAACACCGGGGAGCTGTTTTTT. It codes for CASSVLGLALNTGELFF.

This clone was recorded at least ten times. The DNA for the CDR3 is TGTGCCAGCACTTGGCAGGGGAATGAAAAACTGTTTTTT. It encodes CASTWQGNEKLFF. This chain joins TRBV6-5 and TRBJ1-4; possible D gene TRBD1, 6 bases. The CDR3 sequence is 13 residues long. CDR1 and CDR2 from the germline V gene are MNHEY and SVGAGI. Trimming removed 7 bases from V and 5 bases from J, with 11 bases in between.

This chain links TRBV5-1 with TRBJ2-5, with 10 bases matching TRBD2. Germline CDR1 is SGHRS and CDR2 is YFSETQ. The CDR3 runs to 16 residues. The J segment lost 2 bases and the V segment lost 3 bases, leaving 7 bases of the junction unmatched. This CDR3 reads CASSSGLADSQETQYF. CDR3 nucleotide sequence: TGCGCCAGCAGCTCAGGACTAGCGGACTCTCAAGAGACCCAGTACTTC.

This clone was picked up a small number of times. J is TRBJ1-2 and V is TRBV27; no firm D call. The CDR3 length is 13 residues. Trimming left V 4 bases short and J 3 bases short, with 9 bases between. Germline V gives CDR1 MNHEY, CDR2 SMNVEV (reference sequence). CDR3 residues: CASSWYGDYGYTF. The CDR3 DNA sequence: TGTGCCAGCAGTTGGTACGGAGACTATGGCTACACCTTC.

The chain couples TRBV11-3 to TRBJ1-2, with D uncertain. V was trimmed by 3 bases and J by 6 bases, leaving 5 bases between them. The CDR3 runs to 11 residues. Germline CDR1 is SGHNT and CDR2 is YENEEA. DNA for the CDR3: TGTGCCAGCAGCTTCCCAGATGGCTACACCTTC. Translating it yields CASSFPDGYTF.

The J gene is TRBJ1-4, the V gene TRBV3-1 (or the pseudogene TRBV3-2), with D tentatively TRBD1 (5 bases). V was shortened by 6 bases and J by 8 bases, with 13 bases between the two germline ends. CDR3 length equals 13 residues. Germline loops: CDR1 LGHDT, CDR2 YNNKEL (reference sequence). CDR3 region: CASRGGWGEKLFF. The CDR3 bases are TGTGCCAGCAGGGGAGGTTGGGGCGAAAAACTGTTTTTT.

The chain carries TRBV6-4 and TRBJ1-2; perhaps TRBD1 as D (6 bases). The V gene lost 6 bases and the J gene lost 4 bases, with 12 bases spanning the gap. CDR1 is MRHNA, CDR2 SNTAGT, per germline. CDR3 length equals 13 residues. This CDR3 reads CASRPTGAYGYTF. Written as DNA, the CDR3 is TGTGCCAGCAGACCGACAGGAGCCTATGGCTACACCTTC.

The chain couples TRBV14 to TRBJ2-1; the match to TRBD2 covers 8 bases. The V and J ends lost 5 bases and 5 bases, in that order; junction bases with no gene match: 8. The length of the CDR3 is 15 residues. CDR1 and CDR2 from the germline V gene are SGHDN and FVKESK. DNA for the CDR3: TGTGCCAGCAGCTCACCACTAGCGGAGGACAATGAGCAGTTCTTC. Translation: CASSSPLAEDNEQFF.

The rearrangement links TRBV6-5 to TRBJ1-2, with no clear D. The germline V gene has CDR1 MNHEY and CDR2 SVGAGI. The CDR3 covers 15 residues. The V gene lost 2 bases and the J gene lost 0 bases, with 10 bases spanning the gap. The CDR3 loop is CASSYGTVPNYGYTF. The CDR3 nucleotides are TGTGCCAGCAGTTACGGTACAGTGCCTAACTATGGCTACACCTTC.

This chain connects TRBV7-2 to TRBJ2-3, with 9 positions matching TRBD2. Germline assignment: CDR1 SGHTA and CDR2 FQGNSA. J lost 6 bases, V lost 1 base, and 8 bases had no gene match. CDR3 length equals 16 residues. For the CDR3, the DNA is TGTGCCAGCAGCTTAGAGGGACTAGCAGACAGGGATACGCAGTATTTT. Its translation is CASSLEGLADRDTQYF.

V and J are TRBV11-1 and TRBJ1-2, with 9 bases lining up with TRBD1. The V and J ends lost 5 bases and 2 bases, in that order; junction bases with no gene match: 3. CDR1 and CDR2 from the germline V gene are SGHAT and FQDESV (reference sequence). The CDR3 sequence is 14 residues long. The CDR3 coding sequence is TGTGCCAGCAGCCCCGGACAGGGGAACTATGGCTACACCTTC. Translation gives CASSPGQGNYGYTF.

Written as DNA, the CDR3 is TGCAGCGTTGTTCATCCAGGGACACACGAGCAGTACTTC. Translating gives CSVVHPGTHEQYF. This chain joins TRBV29-1 and TRBJ2-7; TRBD1 is a possible D gene (6 bases). This CDR3 is 13 amino acids long. Germline CDR1 reads SQVTM; CDR2 reads ANQGSEA. Between the trimmed V and J ends, which lost 4 bases and 5 bases, there was a span of 15 bases.

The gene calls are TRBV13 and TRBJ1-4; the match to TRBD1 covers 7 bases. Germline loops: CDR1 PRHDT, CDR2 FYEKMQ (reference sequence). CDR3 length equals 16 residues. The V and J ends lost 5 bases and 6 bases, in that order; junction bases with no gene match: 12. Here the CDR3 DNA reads TGTGCCAGCAGCACTCGGACAGGACGGGAAGATGAAAAACTGTTTTTT. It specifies CASSTRTGREDEKLFF.

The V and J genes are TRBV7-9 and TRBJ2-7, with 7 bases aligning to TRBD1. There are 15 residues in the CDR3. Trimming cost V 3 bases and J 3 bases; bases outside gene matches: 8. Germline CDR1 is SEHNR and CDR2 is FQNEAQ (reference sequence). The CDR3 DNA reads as TGTGCCAGCAGCTTCAGTACGGGACAGAGCTACGAGCAGTACTTC. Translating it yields CASSFSTGQSYEQYF.

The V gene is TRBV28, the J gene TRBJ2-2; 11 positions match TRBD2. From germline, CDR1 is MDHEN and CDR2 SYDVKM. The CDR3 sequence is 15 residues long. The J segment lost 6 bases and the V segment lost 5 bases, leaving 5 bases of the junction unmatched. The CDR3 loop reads CASSRTSGLSGELFF. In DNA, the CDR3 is TGTGCCAGCAGTCGGACTAGCGGGCTTTCCGGGGAGCTGTTTTTT. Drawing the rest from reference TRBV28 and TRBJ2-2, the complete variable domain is DVKVTQSSRYLVKRTGEKVFLECVQDMDHENMFWYRQDPGLGLRLIYFSYDVKMKEKGDIPEGYSVSREKKERFSLILESASTNQTSMYLCASSRTSGLSGELFFGEGSRLTVL.

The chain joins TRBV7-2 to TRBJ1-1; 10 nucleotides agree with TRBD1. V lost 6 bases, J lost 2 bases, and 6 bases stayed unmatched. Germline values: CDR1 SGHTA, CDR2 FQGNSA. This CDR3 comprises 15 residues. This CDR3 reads CASREDRGSNTEAFF. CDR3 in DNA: TGTGCCAGCAGGGAGGACAGGGGGAGTAACACTGAAGCTTTCTTT.